This T cell receptor beta chain was captured in a study of early T cells in non-severe SARS-CoV-2 infection. TCRdb re-analysed the 5' RACE reads in MiXCR, keeping a single row per CDR3 protein. The sample contains tens of thousands of distinct CDR3 sequences, roughly 9.5% of which appear only once. Germline V gene data show CDR1 as SNHLY and CDR2 as FYNNEI. The CDR3 has 12 residues. V gave up 5 bases and J gave up 7 bases, with 10 bases separating them. This clonotype turned up a few times. V usage is TRBV2 and J usage is TRBJ2-3; D gene uncertain. The sequence was obtained from an adult who was a healthcare worker with PCR-confirmed SARS-CoV-2 infection or an uninfected control (not recorded which). The source material was whole blood. In DNA, the CDR3 is TGTGCCAGCAGTCCCCGGTGGAATACGCAGTATTTT. Amino acids: CASSPRWNTQYF.